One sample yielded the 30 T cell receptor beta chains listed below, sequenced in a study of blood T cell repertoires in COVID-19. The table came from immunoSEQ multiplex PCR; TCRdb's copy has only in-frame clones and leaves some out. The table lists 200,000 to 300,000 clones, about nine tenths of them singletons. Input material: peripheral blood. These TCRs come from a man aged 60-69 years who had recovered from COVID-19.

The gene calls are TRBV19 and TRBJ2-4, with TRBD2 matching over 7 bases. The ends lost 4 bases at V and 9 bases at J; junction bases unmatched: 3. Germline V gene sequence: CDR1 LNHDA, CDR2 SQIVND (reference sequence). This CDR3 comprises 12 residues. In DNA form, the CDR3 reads TGTGCCAGTAGTAGTGGGGGGGGCATTCAGTACTTC. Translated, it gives CASSSGGGIQYF.

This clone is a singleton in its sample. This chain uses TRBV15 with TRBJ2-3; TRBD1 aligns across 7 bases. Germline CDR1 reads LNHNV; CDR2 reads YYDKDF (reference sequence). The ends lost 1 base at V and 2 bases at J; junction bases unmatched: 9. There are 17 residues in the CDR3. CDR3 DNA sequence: TGTGCCACCAGCAGAGTCCCCTGGGGACAGATCACAGATACGCAGTATTTT. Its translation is CATSRVPWGQITDTQYF.

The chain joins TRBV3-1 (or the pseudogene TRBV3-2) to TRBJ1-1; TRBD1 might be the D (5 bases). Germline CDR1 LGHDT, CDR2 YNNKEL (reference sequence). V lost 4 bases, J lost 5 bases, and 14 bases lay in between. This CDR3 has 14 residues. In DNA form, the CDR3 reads TGTGCCAGCAGCCGCAGGGAATTTCAAACTGAAGCTTTCTTT. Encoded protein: CASSRREFQTEAFF.

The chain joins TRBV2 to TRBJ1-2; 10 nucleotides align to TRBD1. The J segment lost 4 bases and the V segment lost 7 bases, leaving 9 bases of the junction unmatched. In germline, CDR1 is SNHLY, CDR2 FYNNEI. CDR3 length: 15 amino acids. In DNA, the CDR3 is TGTGCCAGCACCCGAGGGAGGGACAGGGGCTATGGCTACACCTTC. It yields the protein CASTRGRDRGYGYTF.

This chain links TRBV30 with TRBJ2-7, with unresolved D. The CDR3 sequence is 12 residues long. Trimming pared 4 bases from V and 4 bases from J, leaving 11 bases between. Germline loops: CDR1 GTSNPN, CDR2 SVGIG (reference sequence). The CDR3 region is CAWTQTGYEQYF. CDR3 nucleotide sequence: TGTGCCTGGACCCAAACGGGTTACGAGCAGTACTTC.

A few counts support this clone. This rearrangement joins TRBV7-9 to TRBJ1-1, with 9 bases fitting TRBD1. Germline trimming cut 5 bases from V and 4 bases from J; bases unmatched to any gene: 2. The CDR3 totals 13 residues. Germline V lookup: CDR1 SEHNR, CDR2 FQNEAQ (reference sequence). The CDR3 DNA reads TGTGCCAGCAGCATGACAGGGGGCACTGAAGCTTTCTTT. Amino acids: CASSMTGGTEAFF.

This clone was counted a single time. DNA of the CDR3: TGTGCTAGTGGCCTACTAGCCAAAAACATTCAGTACTTC. This sequence encodes CASGLLAKNIQYF. The chain has TRBV12-5 and TRBJ2-4; D unresolved. Germline V gene data show CDR1 as LGHNT and CDR2 as FRNRAP. The CDR3 loop spans 13 amino acids. V gave up 6 bases and J gave up 0 bases, with 6 bases separating them. Full variable domain (remainder filled in from reference TRBV12-5 and TRBJ2-4): DARVTQTPRHKVTEMGQEVTMRCQPILGHNTVFWYRQTMMQGLELLAYFRNRAPLDDSGMPKDRFSAEMPDATLATLKIQPSEPRDSAVYFCASGLLAKNIQYFGAGTRLSVL.

The CDR3 reads CASSFTGYEQYF. The CDR3 DNA reads TGTGCCAGCAGCTTTACAGGGTACGAGCAGTACTTC. The rearrangement links TRBV11-2 to TRBJ2-7; TRBD1 might be the D (6 bases). Germline CDR1 reads SGHAT; CDR2 reads FQNNGV. The CDR3 length is 12 residues. Trimming shortened V by 3 bases and J by 4 bases, and 7 bases separated the two germline ends.

Here the CDR3 reads CAISPEGGQPQHF. In nucleotides, the CDR3 is TGTGCCATCAGCCCCGAGGGCGGTCAGCCCCAGCATTTT. The V gene is TRBV10-3, the J gene TRBJ1-5; no clear D gene. The CDR3 is made up of 13 amino acids. V lost 6 bases, J lost 6 bases, and 12 bases lay in between. Germline V CDR1 and CDR2: ENHRY, SYGVKD.

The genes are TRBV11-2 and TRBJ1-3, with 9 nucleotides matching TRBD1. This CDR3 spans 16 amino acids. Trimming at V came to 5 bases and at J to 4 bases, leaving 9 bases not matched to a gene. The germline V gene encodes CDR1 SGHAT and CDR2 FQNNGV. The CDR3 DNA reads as TGTGCCAGCAGCATGGGACAGGGTCTTACCGGAAACACCATATATTTT. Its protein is CASSMGQGLTGNTIYF.

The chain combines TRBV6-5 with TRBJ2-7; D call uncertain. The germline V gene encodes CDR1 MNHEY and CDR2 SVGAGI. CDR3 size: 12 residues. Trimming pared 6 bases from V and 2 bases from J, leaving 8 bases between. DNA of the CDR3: TGTGCCAGCAGCCCCGTTCCCTACGAGCAGTACGTC. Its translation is CASSPVPYEQYV.

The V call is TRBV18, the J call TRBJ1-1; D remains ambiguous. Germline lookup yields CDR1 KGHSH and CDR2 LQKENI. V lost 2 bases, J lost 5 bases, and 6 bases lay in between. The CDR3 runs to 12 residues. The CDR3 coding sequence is TGTGCCAGCTCACCAAGGAGGACTGAAGCTTTCTTT. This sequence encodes CASSPRRTEAFF.

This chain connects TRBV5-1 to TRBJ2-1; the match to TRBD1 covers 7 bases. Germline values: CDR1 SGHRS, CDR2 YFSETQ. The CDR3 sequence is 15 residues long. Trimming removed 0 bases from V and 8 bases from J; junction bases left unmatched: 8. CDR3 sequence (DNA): TGCGCCAGCAGCTTGGCCACAGGGGTCACTGATGAGCAGTTCTTC. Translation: CASSLATGVTDEQFF.

CDR3 amino acids: CASSPDRDSGEQYF. Written as DNA, the CDR3 is TGTGCCAGCTCACCAGACAGGGACTCGGGCGAGCAGTACTTC. This chain uses TRBV18 with TRBJ2-7; D is possibly TRBD1 (7 bases). The germline V gene encodes CDR1 KGHSH and CDR2 LQKENI. Trimming removed 2 bases from V and 6 bases from J, with 14 bases in between. The CDR3 runs 14 residues.

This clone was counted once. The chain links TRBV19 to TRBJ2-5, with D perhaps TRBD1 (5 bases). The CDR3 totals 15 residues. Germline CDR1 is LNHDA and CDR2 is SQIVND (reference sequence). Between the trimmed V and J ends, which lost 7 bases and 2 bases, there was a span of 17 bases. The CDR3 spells CASKRVGQLQETQYF. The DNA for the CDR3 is TGTGCCAGTAAAAGGGTGGGGCAGTTGCAAGAGACCCAGTACTTC.

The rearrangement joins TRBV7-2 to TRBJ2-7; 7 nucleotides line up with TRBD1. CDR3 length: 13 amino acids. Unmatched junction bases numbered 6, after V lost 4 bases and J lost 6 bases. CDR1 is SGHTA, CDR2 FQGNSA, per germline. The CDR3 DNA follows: TGTGCCAGCAGCTCCACCCGGGACAGCGAGCAGTACGTC. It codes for CASSSTRDSEQYV.

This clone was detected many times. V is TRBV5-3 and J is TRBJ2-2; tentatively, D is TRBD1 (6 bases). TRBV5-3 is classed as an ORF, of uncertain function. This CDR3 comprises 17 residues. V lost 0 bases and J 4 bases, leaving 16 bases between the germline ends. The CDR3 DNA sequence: TGTGCCAGAAGCTTGGGCGGCTACAGGGTTTTCACCGGGGAGCTGTTTTTT. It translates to CARSLGGYRVFTGELFF.

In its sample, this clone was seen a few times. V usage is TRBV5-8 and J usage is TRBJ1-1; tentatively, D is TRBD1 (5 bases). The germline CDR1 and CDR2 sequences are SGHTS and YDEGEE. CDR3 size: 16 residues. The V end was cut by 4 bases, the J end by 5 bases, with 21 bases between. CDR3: CASSPRGRGSVTEAFF. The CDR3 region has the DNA TGTGCCAGCAGCCCTCGTGGTAGGGGTTCTGTTACTGAAGCTTTCTTT.

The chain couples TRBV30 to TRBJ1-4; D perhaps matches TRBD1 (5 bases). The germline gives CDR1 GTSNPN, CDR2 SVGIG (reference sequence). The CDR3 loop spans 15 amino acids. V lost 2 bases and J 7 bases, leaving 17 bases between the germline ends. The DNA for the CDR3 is TGTGCCTGGAGTCTACCCAGGGCCACTCGTGAAAAACTGTTTTTT. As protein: CAWSLPRATREKLFF.

CDR3 in DNA: TGTGCCAGCAGCCAAGATGGAGCAACTAATGAAAAACTGTTTTTT. Amino acid sequence: CASSQDGATNEKLFF. The V and J genes are TRBV3-1 (or the pseudogene TRBV3-2) and TRBJ1-4; the D is unclear. The CDR3 has 15 amino acids. V lost 0 bases, J lost 0 bases, and 5 bases lay in between. The germline V gene has CDR1 LGHDT and CDR2 YNNKEL (reference sequence).

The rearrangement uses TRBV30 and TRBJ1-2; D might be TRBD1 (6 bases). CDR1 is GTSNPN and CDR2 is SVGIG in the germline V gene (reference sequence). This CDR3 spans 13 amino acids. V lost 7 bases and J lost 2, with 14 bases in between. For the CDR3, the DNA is TGTGCCTCCCGGGGGGCGGAAAACTATGGCTACACCTTC. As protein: CASRGAENYGYTF.

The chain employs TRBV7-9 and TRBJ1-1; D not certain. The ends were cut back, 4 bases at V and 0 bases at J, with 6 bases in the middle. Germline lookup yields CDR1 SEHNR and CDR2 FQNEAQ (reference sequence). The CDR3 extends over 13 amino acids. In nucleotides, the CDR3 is TGTGCCAGCAGCTATACGGTGAACACTGAAGCTTTCTTT. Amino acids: CASSYTVNTEAFF.

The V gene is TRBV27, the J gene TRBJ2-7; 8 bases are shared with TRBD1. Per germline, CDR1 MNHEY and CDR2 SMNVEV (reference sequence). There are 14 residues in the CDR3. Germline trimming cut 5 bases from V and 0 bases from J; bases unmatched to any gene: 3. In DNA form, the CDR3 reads TGTGCCAGCAGTCGGGACAGGAGCTCCTACGAGCAGTACGTC. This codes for CASSRDRSSYEQYV.

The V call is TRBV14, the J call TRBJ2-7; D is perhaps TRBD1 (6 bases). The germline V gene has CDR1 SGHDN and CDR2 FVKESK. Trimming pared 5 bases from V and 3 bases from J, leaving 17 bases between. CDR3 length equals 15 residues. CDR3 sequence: CASSYHGTLDYEQYF. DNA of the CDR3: TGTGCCAGCAGCTATCACGGGACACTTGACTACGAGCAGTACTTC.

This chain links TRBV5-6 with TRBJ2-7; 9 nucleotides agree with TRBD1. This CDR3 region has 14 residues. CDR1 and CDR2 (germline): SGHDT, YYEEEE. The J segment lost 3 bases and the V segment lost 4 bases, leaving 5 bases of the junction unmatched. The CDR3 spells CASSVGQGLYEQYV. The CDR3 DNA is TGTGCCAGCAGCGTGGGACAGGGCCTCTACGAGCAGTACGTC.

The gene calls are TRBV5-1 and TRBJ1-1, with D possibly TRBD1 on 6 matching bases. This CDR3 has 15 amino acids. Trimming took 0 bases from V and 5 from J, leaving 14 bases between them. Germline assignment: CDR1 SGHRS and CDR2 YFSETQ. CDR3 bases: TGCGCCAGCAGCTTGGTGGCGGGGGCGAGGACTGAAGCTTTCTTT. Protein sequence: CASSLVAGARTEAFF. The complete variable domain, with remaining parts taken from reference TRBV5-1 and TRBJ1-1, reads KAGVTQTPRYLIKTRGQQVTLSCSPISGHRSVSWYQQTPGQGLQFLFEYFSETQRNKGNFPGRFSGRQFSNSRSEMNVSTLELGDSALYLCASSLVAGARTEAFFGQGTRLTVV.

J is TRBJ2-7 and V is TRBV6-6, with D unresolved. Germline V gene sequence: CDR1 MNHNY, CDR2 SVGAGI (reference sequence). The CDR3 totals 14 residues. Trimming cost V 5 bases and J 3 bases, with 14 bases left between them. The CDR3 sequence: CASSNGPQNYEQYF. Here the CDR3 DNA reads TGTGCCAGCAGTAATGGCCCCCAAAACTACGAGCAGTACTTC.

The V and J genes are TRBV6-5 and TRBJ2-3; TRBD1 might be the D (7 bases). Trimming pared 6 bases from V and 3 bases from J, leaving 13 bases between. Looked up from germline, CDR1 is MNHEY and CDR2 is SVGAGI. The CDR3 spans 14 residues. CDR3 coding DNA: TGTGCCAGCAGGGCGGGACAGCTAACAGATACGCAGTATTTT. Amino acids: CASRAGQLTDTQYF.

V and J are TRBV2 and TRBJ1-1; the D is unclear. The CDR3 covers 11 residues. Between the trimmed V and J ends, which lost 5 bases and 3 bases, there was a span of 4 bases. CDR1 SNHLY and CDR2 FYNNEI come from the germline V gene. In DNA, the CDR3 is TGTGCCAGCAGTCTAGACACTGAAGCTTTCTTT. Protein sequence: CASSLDTEAFF.

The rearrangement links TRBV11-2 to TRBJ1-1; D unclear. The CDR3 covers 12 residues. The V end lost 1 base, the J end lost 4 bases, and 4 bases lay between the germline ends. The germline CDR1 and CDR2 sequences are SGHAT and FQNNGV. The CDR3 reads CASSLGPTEAFF. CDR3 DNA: TGTGCCAGCAGCTTAGGGCCCACTGAAGCTTTCTTT.